This passage covers 16 T cell receptor beta chains from one sample sequenced in a study of blood T cell repertoires in COVID-19. Some clones are missing from TCRdb's copy, which holds only in-frame ones; the method was immunoSEQ multiplex PCR. This sample yields roughly 250,000 clones, of which approximately 90% are seen a single time; more than 0.75% belongs to the top ten. Input material: peripheral blood. These receptors all come from a man aged 25 to 45 with acute or convalescent COVID-19.

The chain joins TRBV10-2 to TRBJ2-2; 8 bases are a match to TRBD2. The CDR3 contains 14 residues. V was clipped by 8 bases and J by 1 base; unmatched bases: 3. Germline loops: CDR1 WSHSY, CDR2 SAAADI. DNA of the CDR3: TGCGCCAGCGGTACTAGCGGGAACACCGGGGAGCTGTTTTTT. Translated, it gives CASGTSGNTGELFF.

The chain employs TRBV11-3 and TRBJ2-1; TRBD2 aligns across 11 bases. Germline assignment: CDR1 SGHNT and CDR2 YENEEA. J gave up 1 base and V 5 bases, and 4 bases lay outside the gene matches. This CDR3 region has 16 residues. In DNA form, the CDR3 reads TGTGCCAGCAGCCCCGGGACTAGCGGTTCCTACAATGAGCAGTTCTTC. Protein product: CASSPGTSGSYNEQFF.

V and J are TRBV19 and TRBJ1-1; the D gene is possibly TRBD1 (5 bases). With 6 bases removed from V and 0 bases from J, the gap between germline ends came to 14 bases. Germline V gene lookup returns CDR1 LNHDA and CDR2 SQIVND (reference sequence). This CDR3 has 15 residues. The CDR3 loop reads CASRQATFMNTEAFF. The CDR3 nucleotides are TGTGCCAGTAGACAGGCCACGTTCATGAACACTGAAGCTTTCTTT.

V usage is TRBV5-1 and J usage is TRBJ1-1, with 9 bases matching TRBD1. This CDR3 is built from 16 residues. Germline V CDR1 and CDR2: SGHRS, YFSETQ. J gave up 4 bases and V 7 bases, and 14 bases lay outside the gene matches. CDR3 loop: CASFPRPQDRGTEAFF. The CDR3 DNA reads as TGCGCCAGCTTCCCCCGCCCGCAGGACAGGGGCACTGAAGCTTTCTTT.

The chain uses TRBV12-5 and TRBJ1-1, with D tentatively TRBD1 (6 bases). V was pared by 7 bases and J by 2 bases, with 17 bases between. Germline values: CDR1 LGHNT, CDR2 FRNRAP. The CDR3 has 15 residues. This chain's CDR3 is CASASWLQGNTEAFF. The CDR3 nucleotides read TGTGCTAGTGCGAGTTGGCTACAGGGAAACACTGAAGCTTTCTTT.

This CDR3 is CASSPQTTGNTEAFF. CDR3 bases: TGTGCCAGCAGCCCCCAGACGACAGGGAACACTGAAGCTTTCTTT. The rearrangement links TRBV3-1 (or the pseudogene TRBV3-2) to TRBJ1-1; D is perhaps TRBD1 (6 bases). The CDR3 loop spans 15 amino acids. Trimming shortened V by 4 bases and J by 1 base, and 13 bases separated the two germline ends. Germline CDR1 LGHDT, CDR2 YNNKEL (reference sequence).

The V gene is TRBV30, the J gene TRBJ2-7; 7 bases align to TRBD1. The V segment lost 0 bases and the J segment 4 bases; nucleotides outside the gene matches: 6. The CDR3 spans 14 residues. Looked up from germline, CDR1 is GTSNPN and CDR2 is SVGIG (reference sequence). CDR3 DNA sequence: TGTGCCTGGAGTGTAGGAAGGGGGCGGTACGAGCAGTACTTC. It specifies CAWSVGRGRYEQYF.

The genes are TRBV5-1 and TRBJ1-2; 7 nucleotides match TRBD1. Looked up from germline, CDR1 is SGHRS and CDR2 is YFSETQ. The CDR3 runs 15 residues. The V gene end was trimmed by 4 bases and the J gene end by 9 bases; junction bases not matched to a gene: 15. Here the CDR3 DNA reads TGCGCCAGCAGCCCGGGTACCTCGGGACAGAGACGCTACACCTTC. Protein product: CASSPGTSGQRRYTF.

The chain joins TRBV3-1 (or the pseudogene TRBV3-2) to TRBJ1-6; D may be TRBD1 (6 bases). Trimming shortened V by 3 bases and J by 10 bases, and 10 bases separated the two germline ends. Per germline, CDR1 LGHDT and CDR2 YNNKEL (reference sequence). CDR3 length equals 13 residues. The CDR3 nucleotides read TGTGCCAGCAGCCAGGGACATTTGTCACCCCTCCACTTT. Its translation: CASSQGHLSPLHF.

V gene TRBV30 combines with J gene TRBJ1-4, with a weak D call TRBD1 (5 bases). The germline gives CDR1 GTSNPN, CDR2 SVGIG (reference sequence). The CDR3 runs to 15 residues. Trimming left V 3 bases short and J 4 bases short, with 15 bases between. This CDR3 is CAWSQRQIGNEKLFF. CDR3 nucleotides: TGTGCCTGGAGCCAGAGACAGATAGGTAATGAAAAACTGTTTTTT. The variable domain in full, completed from reference TRBV30 and TRBJ1-4, reads SQTIHQWPATLVQPVGSPLSLECTVEGTSNPNLYWYRQAAGRGLQLLFYSVGIGQISSEVPQNLSASRPQDRQFILSSKKLLLSDSGFYLCAWSQRQIGNEKLFFGSGTQLSVL.

The chain has TRBV27 and TRBJ1-2; 9 nucleotides agree with TRBD1. The CDR3 contains 13 residues. J lost 6 bases, V lost 5 bases, and 4 bases had no gene match. Germline V gene sequence: CDR1 MNHEY, CDR2 SMNVEV (reference sequence). In DNA form, the CDR3 reads TGTGCCAGCAGTATCGGGACAGGGCATGGCTACACCTTC. Protein sequence: CASSIGTGHGYTF.

The V call is TRBV5-6, the J call TRBJ2-5; D is perhaps TRBD1 (5 bases). The CDR3 is 15 amino acids. Germline V gives CDR1 SGHDT, CDR2 YYEEEE. Trimming shortened V by 3 bases and J by 4 bases, and 16 bases separated the two germline ends. The CDR3 loop is CASSSFWVGLETQYF. The CDR3 coding sequence is TGTGCCAGCAGCTCCTTCTGGGTGGGGCTAGAGACCCAGTACTTC. The full variable domain, with the rest looked up from reference TRBV5-6 and TRBJ2-5, is DAGVTQSPTHLIKTRGQQVTLRCSPKSGHDTVSWYQQALGQGPQFIFQYYEEEERQRGNFPDRFSGHQFPNYSSELNVNALLLGDSALYLCASSSFWVGLETQYFGPGTRLLVL.

V usage is TRBV5-5 and J usage is TRBJ2-3, with 13 bases aligning to TRBD2. Germline trimming cut 0 bases from V and 1 base from J; bases unmatched to any gene: 5. The CDR3 sequence is 18 residues long. Germline V gene sequence: CDR1 SGHKS, CDR2 YYEKEE (reference sequence). CDR3 loop: CASSLVKGTSGGTDTQYF. CDR3 nucleotides: TGTGCCAGCAGCTTGGTTAAAGGGACTAGCGGGGGCACAGATACGCAGTATTTT.

V is TRBV6-5 and J is TRBJ2-7; 8 bases agree with TRBD1. This CDR3 region has 15 residues. Trimming at V came to 0 bases and at J to 6 bases, leaving 7 bases not matched to a gene. The germline gives CDR1 MNHEY, CDR2 SVGAGI. CDR3: CASSYSGQGAGEQYF. CDR3 coding DNA: TGTGCCAGCAGTTACTCGGGTCAGGGGGCGGGCGAGCAGTACTTC.

The chain joins TRBV10-2 to TRBJ2-4; D is perhaps TRBD1 (5 bases). Trimming took off 3 bases at V and 8 bases at J, with 14 bases between the two ends. The CDR3 contains 14 residues. Germline CDR1 is WSHSY and CDR2 is SAAADI. CDR3 DNA: TGCGCCAGCAGTGACGGCAGGGTGGGTGACATTCAGTACTTC. Amino acids: CASSDGRVGDIQYF.

This clone came up a few times. The rearrangement joins TRBV18 to TRBJ1-5; TRBD1 matches 8 bases. Germline CDR1 KGHSH, CDR2 LQKENI. CDR3 length equals 15 residues. The trim removed 5 bases at V and 3 bases at J, leaving 6 bases unmatched. This CDR3 reads CASSSQTGDNQPQHF. In DNA, the CDR3 is TGTGCCAGCTCATCTCAGACAGGGGACAATCAGCCCCAGCATTTT.